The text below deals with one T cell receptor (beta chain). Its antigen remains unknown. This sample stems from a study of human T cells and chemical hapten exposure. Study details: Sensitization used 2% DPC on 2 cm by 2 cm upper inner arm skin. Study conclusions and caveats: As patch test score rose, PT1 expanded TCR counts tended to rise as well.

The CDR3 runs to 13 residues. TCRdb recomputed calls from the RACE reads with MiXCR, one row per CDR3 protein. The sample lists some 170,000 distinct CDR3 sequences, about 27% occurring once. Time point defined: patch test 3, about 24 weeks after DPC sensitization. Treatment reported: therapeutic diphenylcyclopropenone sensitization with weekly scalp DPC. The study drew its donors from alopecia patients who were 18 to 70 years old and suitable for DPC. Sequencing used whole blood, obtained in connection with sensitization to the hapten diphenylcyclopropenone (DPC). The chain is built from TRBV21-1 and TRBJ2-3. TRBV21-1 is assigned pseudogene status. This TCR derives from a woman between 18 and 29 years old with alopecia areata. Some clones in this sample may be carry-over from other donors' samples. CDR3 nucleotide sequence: TGTGCCAGCAGCAAACAAAGGACAGATACGCAGTATTTT. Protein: CASSKQRTDTQYF.